This TCR beta chain stems from a study of T cell changes during pregnancy in multiple sclerosis. The length of the CDR3 is 19 residues. Germline V lookup: CDR1 SGHDN, CDR2 FVKESK. The V end was cut by 0 bases, the J end by 5 bases, with 26 bases between. Data came from immunoSEQ multiplex PCR; TCRdb stores just in-frame clones and leaves some out. The sample lists tens of thousands of clones, roughly 89% seen once, with roughly 2.1% in the top ten. The sequencing here drew on peripheral blood, taken in the second trimester of pregnancy. The chain carries TRBV14 and TRBJ2-7, with D tentatively TRBD2 (5 bases). This TCR was recovered from a female donor with multiple sclerosis, enrolled in a pregnancy study. The CDR3 nucleotides are TGTGCCAGCAGCCAAGATCCTTTTATTCTTTTGGCTAGCACCGACGAGCAGTACTTC. Its translation is CASSQDPFILLASTDEQYF.